This passage covers 21 T cell receptor beta chains from one sample sequenced in a study of blood T cell repertoires in COVID-19. Method: immunoSEQ multiplex PCR; TCRdb's copy keeps in-frame clones and lacks some. The sample includes under 70,000 clones, 80% of them seen just once. Sequencing used peripheral blood. The receptors were sampled from a human donor in a cohort sampled during active COVID-19.

This chain connects TRBV23-1 to TRBJ1-3, with TRBD1 matching over 8 bases. TRBV23-1 carries the ORF label, with uncertain function. There are 16 residues in the CDR3. J gave up 6 bases and V 6 bases, and 13 bases lay outside the gene matches. DNA of the CDR3: TGCGCCAGCAGACCCTCCCAGGGGGCCGAGGTAAACACCATATATTTT. Its protein product is CASRPSQGAEVNTIYF.

This rearrangement joins TRBV5-1 to TRBJ2-2, with D perhaps TRBD1 (6 bases). The CDR3 spans 15 residues. Germline values: CDR1 SGHRS, CDR2 YFSETQ. Trimming shortened V by 2 bases and J by 0 bases, and 8 bases separated the two germline ends. For the CDR3, the DNA is TGCGCCAGCAGCTTTAAGGGGGCGAACACCGGGGAGCTGTTTTTT. Amino acid sequence: CASSFKGANTGELFF.

This chain joins TRBV27 and TRBJ2-7; possible D gene TRBD2, 5 bases. Trimming took off 5 bases at V and 7 bases at J, with 15 bases between the two ends. The CDR3 runs to 13 residues. Per germline, CDR1 MNHEY and CDR2 SMNVEV (reference sequence). CDR3 protein: CASSPAGGWEQYF. CDR3 DNA: TGTGCCAGCAGTCCCGCGGGTGGATGGGAGCAGTACTTC.

The DNA for the CDR3 is TGCGCCAGCAGCTTGTTGCCTCGGCGGGGGGAGACCCAGTACTTC. Its translation is CASSLLPRRGETQYF. The chain carries TRBV5-1 and TRBJ2-5; 7 nucleotides match TRBD2. The CDR3 spans 15 residues. V shed 1 base, J shed 5 bases, and the junction held 8 bases outside the gene matches. CDR1 SGHRS and CDR2 YFSETQ come from the germline V gene.

The chain couples TRBV5-1 to TRBJ2-2; D is unresolved. Trimming pared 4 bases from V and 3 bases from J, leaving 13 bases between. The CDR3 has 15 amino acids. In germline, CDR1 is SGHRS, CDR2 YFSETQ. CDR3: CASSNGVSDTGELFF. CDR3 DNA: TGCGCCAGCAGCAATGGAGTAAGTGACACCGGGGAGCTGTTTTTT.

This clone has a single count. The genes are TRBV3-1 (or the pseudogene TRBV3-2) and TRBJ2-2, with 13 nucleotides matching TRBD2. From germline, CDR1 is LGHDT and CDR2 YNNKEL (reference sequence). V lost 3 bases and J lost 7; bases outside the gene matches: 8. The CDR3 length is 17 residues. The CDR3 loop reads CASSHRTSGSSNGELFF. CDR3 bases: TGTGCCAGCAGCCATAGGACTAGCGGGAGTTCTAACGGGGAGCTGTTTTTT.

The chain uses TRBV6-2 or TRBV6-3 and TRBJ1-4; no reliable D call. Between the trimmed V and J ends, which lost 2 bases and 5 bases, there was a span of 12 bases. This CDR3 spans 15 amino acids. Germline V gives CDR1 MNHEY, CDR2 SVGEGT. This CDR3 reads CASSYRDGGNEKLFF. The CDR3 region has the DNA TGTGCCAGCAGTTACCGAGACGGAGGAAATGAAAAACTGTTTTTT.

This clone was found once. CDR3 sequence reads: CAWSRQAFEAFF. CDR3 sequence (DNA): TGTGCCTGGAGTAGACAGGCTTTTGAAGCTTTCTTT. The chain is built from TRBV30 and TRBJ1-1; D is perhaps TRBD1 (6 bases). The V gene lost 2 bases and the J gene lost 7 bases, with 11 bases spanning the gap. Germline V CDR1 and CDR2: GTSNPN, SVGIG (reference sequence). The CDR3 extends over 12 amino acids.

This clone was picked up a small number of times. The chain recombines TRBV7-6 with TRBJ2-7; TRBD2 aligns across 9 bases. Germline lookup yields CDR1 SGHVS and CDR2 FNYEAQ. With 1 base clipped from V and 3 bases from J, the junction kept 4 bases outside the gene matches. The CDR3 sequence is 15 residues long. CDR3: CASSLETSGLYEQYF. The CDR3 DNA reads as TGTGCCAGCAGCTTAGAGACTAGCGGACTCTACGAGCAGTACTTC.

The rearrangement joins TRBV4-2 to TRBJ1-3; possible D gene TRBD1, 5 bases. This CDR3 comprises 16 residues. CDR1 and CDR2 from the germline V gene are LGHNA and YNFKEQ. V dropped 4 bases and J dropped 0 bases, with 13 bases sitting between them. CDR3 region: CASSRPTVTSGNTIYF. CDR3 sequence (DNA): TGTGCCAGCAGCCGCCCGACAGTAACCTCTGGAAACACCATATATTTT.

This clone appeared once. As DNA, the CDR3 is TGTGCCAGCATCGGAGACAGGGGCTATGGCTACACCTTC. It is translated as CASIGDRGYGYTF. The rearrangement links TRBV2 to TRBJ1-2; TRBD1 matches 8 bases. Looked up from germline, CDR1 is SNHLY and CDR2 is FYNNEI. The CDR3 loop spans 13 amino acids. The V and J ends lost 7 bases and 4 bases, in that order; junction bases with no gene match: 5. Variable domain in full (rest from reference TRBV2 and TRBJ1-2): EPEVTQTPSHQVTQMGQEVILRCVPISNHLYFYWYRQILGQKVEFLVSFYNNEISEKSEIFDDQFSVERPDGSNFTLKIRSTKLEDSAMYFCASIGDRGYGYTFGSGTRLTVV.

The gene calls are TRBV28 and TRBJ2-1; D gene unclear. Trimming shortened V by 8 bases and J by 8 bases, and 13 bases separated the two germline ends. CDR3 length: 12 residues. Germline assignment: CDR1 MDHEN and CDR2 SYDVKM. In nucleotides, the CDR3 is TGTGCCAGCGGCCAAGGTGAGGATGAGCAGTTCTTC. Amino acid sequence: CASGQGEDEQFF.

The sample holds one count of this clone. The chain combines TRBV7-2 with TRBJ2-6; 7 nucleotides align to TRBD1. CDR1 and CDR2 (germline): SGHTA, FQGNSA. Unmatched junction bases numbered 9, after V lost 5 bases and J lost 2 bases. The CDR3 loop spans 17 amino acids. CDR3 sequence reads: CASSDPRGRAGANVLTF. The CDR3 coding sequence is TGTGCCAGCAGCGACCCCAGGGGGAGAGCTGGGGCCAACGTCCTGACTTTC.

This rearrangement joins TRBV7-9 to TRBJ2-7; 8 bases match TRBD2. V trimming: 5 bases; J trimming: 2 bases; junction bases outside the gene matches: 8. Germline CDR1 SEHNR, CDR2 FQNEAQ (reference sequence). The CDR3 sequence is 15 residues long. The CDR3 nucleotides are TGTGCCAGCAGCCACGAGCGGGGGATAACCTACGAGCAGTACTTC. Amino acid sequence: CASSHERGITYEQYF. Full variable domain (remainder filled in from reference TRBV7-9 and TRBJ2-7): DTGVSQNPRHKITKRGQNVTFRCDPISEHNRLYWYRQTLGQGPEFLTYFQNEAQLEKSRLLSDRFSAERPKGSFSTLEIQRTEQGDSAMYLCASSHERGITYEQYFGPGTRLTVT.

Only a few counts were recorded for this clone. The V and J genes are TRBV7-9 and TRBJ2-7; 13 bases fit TRBD2. Germline V gene lookup returns CDR1 SEHNR and CDR2 FQNEAQ (reference sequence). This CDR3 spans 17 amino acids. V shed 2 bases and J 0 bases; nucleotides not matched to a gene: 4. The CDR3 is CASSLRRTSGSSYEQYF. The CDR3 nucleotides are TGTGCCAGCAGCTTACGCCGGACTAGCGGGAGCTCCTACGAGCAGTACTTC.

The chain joins TRBV7-8 to TRBJ2-7, with 12 bases aligning to TRBD2. CDR1 is SGHVS and CDR2 is FQNEAQ in the germline V gene. V lost 5 bases, J lost 2 bases, and 7 bases stayed unmatched. The CDR3 is made up of 16 amino acids. CDR3 residues: CASSPTGLAGTYEQYF. The CDR3 nucleotides read TGTGCCAGCAGCCCGACTGGACTAGCGGGAACCTACGAGCAGTACTTC. Using reference TRBV7-8 and TRBJ2-7 for the parts outside the CDR3, the full variable domain is GAGVSQSPRYKVAKRGQDVALRCDPISGHVSLFWYQQALGQGPEFLTYFQNEAQLDKSGLPSDRFFAERPEGSVSTLKIQRTQQEDSAVYLCASSPTGLAGTYEQYFGPGTRLTVT.

On this clone: At one end the junction does not follow the germline gene, possibly because of a read error. This sequence joins TRBV7-9 and TRBJ2-6; the D gene is possibly TRBD2 (5 bases). The germline gives CDR1 SEHNR, CDR2 FQNEAQ (reference sequence). CDR3 size: 16 residues. The CDR3 is CANSLQGSSGANVLTF. CDR3 sequence (DNA): TGTGCCAACAGCCTGCAAGGGAGCTCTGGGGCCAACGTCCTGACTTTC.

This clone appeared once. The chain joins TRBV5-5 to TRBJ2-7; the match to TRBD2 covers 15 bases. Trimming removed 1 base from V and 0 bases from J; junction bases left unmatched: 2. Germline-derived CDR1 and CDR2 are SGHKS and YYEKEE (reference sequence). This CDR3 has 17 residues. DNA of the CDR3: TGTGCCAGCAGCTTGCGGGGACTAGCGGGGGGCTCCTACGAGCAGTACTTC. Its protein is CASSLRGLAGGSYEQYF.

This sequence joins TRBV28 and TRBJ2-7; D is possibly TRBD1 (6 bases). The V end lost 1 base, the J end lost 7 bases, and 20 bases lay between the germline ends. The CDR3 runs to 16 residues. Germline V gene sequence: CDR1 MDHEN, CDR2 SYDVKM. The CDR3 here is CASSLYVGTKILEQYF. The CDR3 region has the DNA TGTGCCAGCAGTTTATATGTCGGGACAAAGATTCTGGAGCAGTACTTC.

The rearrangement uses TRBV7-8 and TRBJ2-2, with D perhaps matching TRBD1 (5 bases). Trimming removed 5 bases from V and 6 bases from J, with 10 bases in between. The germline CDR1 and CDR2 sequences are SGHVS and FQNEAQ. The CDR3 consists of 13 residues. The CDR3 region has the DNA TGTGCCAGCAGCGCCATAGGGGCCGGGGAGCTGTTTTTT. Protein product: CASSAIGAGELFF.

The rearrangement uses TRBV5-1 and TRBJ1-4, with a tentative D call TRBD1 (5 bases). The CDR3 sequence is 14 residues long. CDR1 SGHRS and CDR2 YFSETQ come from the germline V gene. V was shortened by 2 bases and J by 8 bases, with 13 bases between the two germline ends. The CDR3, as DNA: TGCGCCAGCAGCTTCGGGACCGGAGGGGAAAAACTGTTTTTT. Translating it yields CASSFGTGGEKLFF.